The 9 T cell receptor beta chains given below trace back to one sample, sequenced in a study of radiation and T cells in renal cell carcinoma. As for time point: blood 4 weeks post-SBRT, at nephrectomy. Treatment here: 15 Gy SBRT to primary tumor, nephrectomy 4 weeks later. Generated by immunoSEQ multiplex PCR, the TCRdb table keeps only in-frame clones and is missing some. The sample consists of around 100,000 clones, 84% of them appearing once. This sample comprised blood, obtained from a patient whose treatment included radiotherapy and nephrectomy. These receptors originate from a man aged 60 to 69 with renal cell carcinoma.

V gene TRBV6-1 combines with J gene TRBJ2-2; D gene unclear. V was clipped by 7 bases and J by 3 bases, with 12 bases between them. The CDR3 extends over 14 amino acids. Looked up from germline, CDR1 is MNHNS and CDR2 is SASEGT. CDR3 region: CASTPPVYTGELFF. The CDR3 DNA is TGTGCCAGCACCCCGCCCGTATACACCGGGGAGCTGTTTTTT.

The chain links TRBV5-1 to TRBJ1-1, with D perhaps TRBD1 (5 bases). From germline, CDR1 is SGHRS and CDR2 YFSETQ. Trimming took 3 bases from V and 4 from J, leaving 7 bases between them. This CDR3 region has 12 residues. CDR3: CASSWGGTEAFF. For the CDR3, the DNA is TGCGCCAGCAGCTGGGGGGGCACTGAAGCTTTCTTT.

The genes are TRBV28 and TRBJ2-6; D is uncertain. Germline-derived CDR1 and CDR2 are MDHEN and SYDVKM. Trimming pared 6 bases from V and 0 bases from J, leaving 9 bases between. The CDR3 runs to 15 residues. The CDR3 DNA reads TGTGCCAGCAGCCCCTGGAACTCTGGGGCCAACGTCCTGACTTTC. This encodes CASSPWNSGANVLTF.

In DNA, the CDR3 is TGTGCCAGCATCCCGCTCACCGGGGAGCTGTTTTTT. The encoded protein is CASIPLTGELFF. The chain recombines TRBV11-2 with TRBJ2-2; D ambiguous. Per germline, CDR1 SGHAT and CDR2 FQNNGV. Between the trimmed V and J ends, which lost 7 bases and 4 bases, there was a span of 7 bases. The CDR3 runs to 12 residues.

The V call is TRBV18, the J call TRBJ2-5; possible D gene TRBD2, 6 bases. This CDR3 has 14 amino acids. The germline V gene encodes CDR1 KGHSH and CDR2 LQKENI. Trimming took 3 bases from V and 7 from J, leaving 15 bases between them. DNA for the CDR3: TGTGCCAGCTCACCGGGGGTAGCGGTCGGGACCCAGTACTTC. Residues: CASSPGVAVGTQYF.

The chain is built from TRBV29-1 and TRBJ2-1; 10 bases are shared with TRBD2. CDR3 length equals 16 residues. Germline V lookup: CDR1 SQVTM, CDR2 ANQGSEA. After removal of 0 bases from V and 2 bases from J, the junction contained 4 bases not matched to a gene. The CDR3 sequence: CSVEDQRGGTYNEQFF. CDR3 bases: TGCAGCGTTGAAGATCAGCGGGGGGGAACCTACAATGAGCAGTTCTTC.

This clone was counted at least ten times. This rearrangement joins TRBV4-1 to TRBJ2-1; D unresolved. Trimming removed 2 bases from V and 6 bases from J, with 8 bases in between. The CDR3 is 13 residues long. Germline CDR1 MGHRA, CDR2 YSYEKL. For the CDR3, the DNA is TGCGCCAGCAGCCAACCCATATTCAATGAGCAGTTCTTC. It codes for CASSQPIFNEQFF.

The V call is TRBV9, the J call TRBJ2-3; 10 bases are shared with TRBD2. Germline V gene sequence: CDR1 SGDLS, CDR2 YYNGEE. The CDR3 extends over 17 amino acids. V lost 0 bases and J lost 4; bases outside the gene matches: 8. The CDR3 sequence is CASSVVASGSISDTQYF. The CDR3 nucleotides are TGTGCCAGCAGCGTAGTAGCTAGCGGGAGTATATCAGATACGCAGTATTTT. Looking up the rest from reference TRBV9 and TRBJ2-3 gives the full variable domain: DSGVTQTPKHLITATGQRVTLRCSPRSGDLSVYWYQQSLDQGLQFLIQYYNGEERAKGNILERFSAQQFPDLHSELNLSSLELGDSALYFCASSVVASGSISDTQYFGPGTRLTVL.

This clone came up a few times. The rearrangement links TRBV5-1 to TRBJ2-3; D might be TRBD1 or TRBD2, each matching 5 bases. V lost 4 bases and J lost 2, with 20 bases in between. Germline loops: CDR1 SGHRS, CDR2 YFSETQ. The CDR3 is 17 amino acids. CDR3 nucleotide sequence: TGCGCCAGCAGCCACCCGGCTGGGGGTTTCGACACAGATACGCAGTATTTT. It specifies CASSHPAGGFDTDTQYF. Full variable domain (rest looked up from reference TRBV5-1 and TRBJ2-3): KAGVTQTPRYLIKTRGQQVTLSCSPISGHRSVSWYQQTPGQGLQFLFEYFSETQRNKGNFPGRFSGRQFSNSRSEMNVSTLELGDSALYLCASSHPAGGFDTDTQYFGPGTRLTVL.